Listed below are T cell receptor beta chains from one sample, sequenced in a study of cytomegalovirus exposure and HLA in healthy donors. Profiled with immunoSEQ multiplex PCR; TCRdb holds only in-frame clones, not every one. The sample records approximately 160,000 clones, 85% to 90% being singletons. The sample was PBMCs. All receptors come from a woman in her 30s in good health and CMV-seronegative. CDR3s include the opening cysteine and the closing phenylalanine or tryptophan. D genes are given only for firm matches. For some rows the clone size is stated as once, few or many, or as a class when expanded; others skip it.

16	TRBD1	TRBV7-9	TRBJ2-7	NA	TGTGCCAGCAGCTCCGCCGGGACAGGGGCCTCCTACGAGCAGTACTTC	CASSSAGTGASYEQYF
13	TRBD1	TRBV30	TRBJ1-5	few	TGTGCCTGGGGGACAGGGACTAATCAGCCCCAGCATTTT	CAWGTGTNQPQHF
14	TRBD1	TRBV19	TRBJ1-3	NA	TGTGCCACTCAATCGGACAGGGTTAGAAACACCATATATTTT	CATQSDRVRNTIYF
11	NA	TRBV27	TRBJ2-7	NA	TGTGCCAGCAGTTCAGGGCACGAGCAGTACTTC	CASSSGHEQYF
14	NA	TRBV27	TRBJ2-7	NA	TGTGCCAGCAGTTTAGAGAGGGGTTCCTACGAGCAGTACTTC	CASSLERGSYEQYF
13	NA	TRBV7-8	TRBJ1-3	NA	TGTGCCAGCAGCCTTTATGGTGGAAACACCATATATTTT	CASSLYGGNTIYF
11	NA	TRBV27	TRBJ2-1	NA	TGTGCCAGCAGTTCCTTAAGTGAGCAGTTCTTC	CASSSLSEQFF
15	NA	TRBV14	TRBJ2-7	NA	TGTGCCAGCAGCCAAGGCAGAGGTAGCTCCTACGAGCAGTACTTC	CASSQGRGSSYEQYF
15	TRBD1	TRBV27	TRBJ1-5	NA	TGTGCCAGCAGTTCCCGGACAGGGGGGAACCAGCCCCAGCATTTT	CASSSRTGGNQPQHF
12	NA	TRBV7-9	TRBJ2-1	NA	TGTGCCAGCAATCAGGCTCGGGATGAGCAGTTCTTC	CASNQARDEQFF
13	NA	TRBV2	TRBJ1-5	NA	TGTGCCAGCAGTGCAGGATTCAATCAGCCCCAGCATTTT	CASSAGFNQPQHF
16	TRBD1	TRBV4-3	TRBJ2-3	NA	TGCGCCAGCAGCCAAGTAGTTTTTGGACAGGGGAATACGCAGTATTTT	CASSQVVFGQGNTQYF
11	NA	TRBV30	TRBJ1-4	NA	TGTGCCTGGAGCGCCGACAATCAACTGTTTTTT	CAWSADNQLFF
16	TRBD2	TRBV6-6	TRBJ2-1	NA	TGTGCCAGCAGTCTACTAGCGGAGCCAGAGTACAATGAGCAGTTCTTC	CASSLLAEPEYNEQFF